The rows below give T cell receptor beta chains drawn from one sample of a study of vaccination and CD4 T cells after COVID-19. TCRdb independently ran MiXCR on the PCR reads; one entry per CDR3 protein. The sample lists about 13,000 distinct CDR3 sequences, roughly 50% occurring once. Antigens for these TCRs are unknown. Source material: CD4+ T cells from blood, cultured in vitro. The source of these receptors is a human donor who had recovered from COVID-19. Each CDR3 is given with its conserved first and last residue. D genes are given only for firm matches. Only part of the rows carry a size: once, few, many, or a class if the clone is expanded.

D gene	V gene	clone size	J gene	CDR3 protein	CDR3 DNA
NA	TRBV20-1	NA	TRBJ2-3	CSARDQSSTDTQYF	TGCAGTGCTAGAGATCAGTCTAGCACAGATACGCAGTATTTT
NA	TRBV6-1	few	TRBJ1-5	CASTGYDKVNQPQHF	TGTGCCAGCACCGGTTACGATAAGGTGAATCAGCCCCAGCATTTT
TRBD1	TRBV20-1	NA	TRBJ1-1	CSASSGTGGLLGTEAFF	TGCAGTGCTAGTAGTGGGACAGGGGGCTTATTGGGCACTGAAGCTTTCTTT
NA	TRBV6-1	NA	TRBJ1-1	CASSKTQGWGTEAFF	TGTGCCAGCAGTAAGACACAGGGATGGGGCACTGAAGCTTTCTTT
NA	TRBV19	few	TRBJ1-5	CASSNLDSINQPQHF	TGTGCCAGTAGTAATCTGGACAGTATAAATCAGCCCCAGCATTTT
NA	TRBV5-1	NA	TRBJ1-6	CASSLVGGAGNSPLHF	TGCGCCAGCAGCTTGGTCGGGGGCGCGGGTAATTCACCCCTCCACTTT
NA	TRBV5-1	NA	TRBJ1-1	CASRNQQGIDTEAFF	TGCGCCAGCAGAAACCAGCAGGGGATTGACACTGAAGCTTTCTTT
TRBD1	TRBV5-5	NA	TRBJ1-1	CASSPYRGGDTEAFF	TGTGCCAGCAGCCCCTACAGGGGTGGGGACACTGAAGCTTTCTTT
TRBD2	TRBV6-5	NA	TRBJ2-7	CASSYSFPSSGGPPYEQYF	TGTGCCAGCAGTTACTCGTTCCCTTCTAGCGGGGGGCCACCCTACGAGCAGTACTTC
NA	TRBV20-1	NA	TRBJ1-1	CSANPGSGNTEAFF	TGCAGTGCCAATCCAGGGTCCGGGAACACTGAAGCTTTCTTT
NA	TRBV20-1	NA	TRBJ2-5	CSAPGNYQETQYF	TGCAGTGCTCCCGGGAACTACCAAGAGACCCAGTACTTC
TRBD2	TRBV20-1	NA	TRBJ2-1	CSARPPRYSGVDNEQFF	TGCAGTGCTAGACCCCCACGCTACAGCGGGGTTGACAATGAGCAGTTCTTC
TRBD2	TRBV30	NA	TRBJ2-7	CAWSVGLAGVGEQYF	TGTGCCTGGAGTGTGGGACTAGCGGGAGTGGGCGAGCAGTACTTC
TRBD2	TRBV27	NA	TRBJ2-3	CASSLRTSGRTDTQYF	TGTGCCAGCAGTTTAAGGACTAGCGGGAGAACAGATACGCAGTATTTT
TRBD2	TRBV5-1	few	TRBJ2-7	CASSSAGAGAPREQYF	TGCGCCAGCAGCTCCGCCGGGGCGGGAGCTCCCCGCGAGCAGTACTTC
NA	TRBV7-7	NA	TRBJ2-5	CASSRGQSQETQYF	TGTGCCAGCAGCCGAGGACAAAGCCAAGAGACCCAGTACTTC
NA	TRBV2	NA	TRBJ1-1	CASSTGVTEAFF	TGTGCCAGCAGTACCGGTGTGACTGAAGCTTTCTTT
TRBD1	TRBV10-3	few	TRBJ2-7	CAISGTGDYEQYF	TGTGCCATCAGTGGGACAGGGGACTACGAGCAGTACTTC
TRBD1	TRBV4-1	few	TRBJ1-2	CASSPQDRAPQYGYTF	TGCGCCAGCAGCCCGCAGGACAGGGCCCCTCAATATGGCTACACCTTC
TRBD2	TRBV27	NA	TRBJ2-7	CASSPGTSGQWGLYEQYF	TGTGCCAGCAGTCCCGGGACTAGCGGGCAGTGGGGACTCTACGAGCAGTACTTC
NA	TRBV5-1	NA	TRBJ2-7	CASSSAVTYEQYF	TGCGCCAGCAGCTCCGCAGTTACCTACGAGCAGTACTTC
NA	TRBV12-3/TRBV12-4	NA	TRBJ2-5	CASSQVVQETQYF	TGTGCCAGCAGCCAGGTGGTCCAAGAGACCCAGTACTTC
NA	TRBV24-1	once	TRBJ2-3	CATSDWMASDTQYF	TGTGCCACCAGTGATTGGATGGCATCAGATACGCAGTATTTT
NA	TRBV11-2	NA	TRBJ2-5	CASSEGLRETQYF	TGTGCCAGCAGCGAAGGACTGCGGGAGACCCAGTACTTC
NA	TRBV11-2	NA	TRBJ2-5	CASSSYRVLQETQYF	TGTGCCAGCTCTTCCTACCGGGTGTTGCAAGAGACCCAGTACTTC
NA	TRBV20-1	few	TRBJ1-2	CSARKGTGWYGYTF	TGCAGTGCTAGAAAGGGCACAGGGTGGTATGGCTACACCTTC
NA	TRBV6-2/TRBV6-3	NA	TRBJ2-7	CASSNNYEQYF	TGTGCCAGCAGTAATAACTACGAGCAGTACTTC
NA	TRBV6-5	NA	TRBJ2-5	CASSSVWGGETQYF	TGTGCCAGCAGTTCCGTGTGGGGGGGCGAGACCCAGTACTTC